This T cell receptor (beta chain) appears in the sequencing data of a study of control samples from healthy donors and cancer patients. Measured with immunoSEQ multiplex PCR; TCRdb has only the in-frame clones, and not every one. This table has roughly 120,000 clones, around 89% appearing once. J lost 6 bases, V lost 2 bases, and 4 bases had no gene match. CDR3 length: 14 amino acids. From germline, CDR1 is SNHLY and CDR2 FYNNEI. The rearrangement links TRBV2 to TRBJ1-5; 7 bases are a match to TRBD1. The TCR sequence derives from a woman between 55 and 75 years old with lung cancer. The sequencing input was PBMCs. DNA of the CDR3: TGTGCCAGCAGTGAACGAGGGGGCGGTCAGCCCCAGCATTTT. Residues: CASSERGGGQPQHF. Looking up the rest from reference TRBV2 and TRBJ1-5 gives the full variable domain: EPEVTQTPSHQVTQMGQEVILRCVPISNHLYFYWYRQILGQKVEFLVSFYNNEISEKSEIFDDQFSVERPDGSNFTLKIRSTKLEDSAMYFCASSERGGGQPQHFGDGTRLSIL.